These T cell receptor beta chains were read from a single sample in a study of regulatory T cells in long-lasting Graves disease. A single record per CDR3 protein comes from TCRdb applying MiXCR to the multiplex PCR reads. Here the sample spans around 470,000 distinct CDR3 sequences, about 14% being singletons. The same data also contributed to another study, on T cells in Graves' hyperthyroidism and ophthalmopathy.

The material was peripheral blood mononuclear cells (PBMCs), obtained at new diagnosis, from a patient treated with antithyroid drugs. The source of these receptors is a woman between 50 and 59 years old with Graves disease. The CDR3 runs from the conserved cysteine through the conserved F or W. A D gene is named only where the DNA matches it firmly. For some rows the clone size is stated as once, few or many, or as a class when expanded; others skip it.

v_call	clone_size	j_call	d_call	cdr3_aa	cdr3_nt
TRBV7-2	many	TRBJ1-2	-	CASSLALQGLNYGYTF	TGTGCCAGCAGCTTAGCGCTACAGGGATTAAACTATGGCTACACCTTC
TRBV20-1	many	TRBJ2-3	-	CSAKEVEPTDDTQYF	TGCAGTGCAAAAGAGGTGGAACCTACAGATGATACGCAGTATTTT
TRBV18	-	TRBJ1-5	-	CASSPWADSNQPQHF	TGTGCCAGCTCACCATGGGCAGATAGCAATCAGCCCCAGCATTTT
TRBV29-1	many	TRBJ2-6	-	CSVGSTSSGANVLTF	TGCAGCGTTGGCTCGACTAGCTCTGGGGCCAACGTCCTGACTTTC
TRBV6-9	few	TRBJ1-2	TRBD1	CASSYTRTGTYGYTF	TGTGCCAGCAGTTACACCCGGACAGGGACCTATGGCTACACCTTC
TRBV7-2	few	TRBJ2-7	-	CASSLGGPTSSYEQYF	TGTGCCAGCAGCTTAGGCGGTCCGACTAGTTCCTACGAGCAGTACTTC
TRBV7-9	-	TRBJ2-7	TRBD2	CASSLREQSYEQYF	TGTGCCAGCAGCTTGCGGGAGCAATCCTACGAGCAGTACTTC
TRBV28	-	TRBJ1-4	-	CASSSPGRINEKLFF	TGTGCCAGCAGCTCCCCGGGCAGGATCAATGAAAAACTGTTTTTT
TRBV9	few	TRBJ2-3	-	CASSKAEDTQYF	TGTGCCAGCAGCAAGGCAGAGGATACGCAGTATTTT
TRBV20-1	many	TRBJ2-7	-	CSARVPRGSYEQYF	TGCAGTGCTAGGGTTCCCCGCGGCTCCTACGAGCAGTACTTC
TRBV7-9	many	TRBJ2-5	-	CASSPLNQETQYF	TGTGCCAGCAGCCCGTTAAATCAAGAGACCCAGTACTTC
TRBV5-1	few	TRBJ2-7	-	CASSLTPTGDSYEQYF	TGCGCCAGCAGCTTGACCCCTACGGGGGACTCCTACGAGCAGTACTTC
TRBV12-3/TRBV12-4	many	TRBJ2-1	-	CASSFELGEQFF	TGTGCCAGCAGTTTTGAACTCGGTGAGCAGTTCTTC
TRBV6-1	-	TRBJ2-7	TRBD2	CASGKAGEVHEQYF	TGTGCCAGCGGAAAAGCGGGAGAGGTCCACGAGCAGTACTTC
TRBV28	many	TRBJ2-2	TRBD2	CASSLAGGGTGELFF	TGTGCCAGCAGCTTAGCGGGAGGTGGGACCGGGGAGCTGTTTTTT
TRBV20-1	many	TRBJ2-7	-	CSARVRQKANAYEQYF	TGCAGTGCTAGAGTTAGACAGAAAGCAAATGCATACGAGCAGTACTTC
TRBV20-1	many	TRBJ2-7	TRBD1	CSAAPGTGGGYEQYF	TGCAGTGCCGCCCCGGGGACAGGGGGCGGCTACGAGCAGTACTTC
TRBV28	many	TRBJ2-1	-	CASRLYNEQFF	TGTGCCAGCAGGCTATACAATGAGCAGTTCTTC
TRBV28	-	TRBJ1-2	-	CASSFWAGNYGYTF	TGTGCCAGCAGTTTTTGGGCAGGCAACTATGGCTACACCTTC
TRBV19	-	TRBJ2-1	-	CASTIGDSAWDEQFF	TGTGCCAGTACCATTGGGGACTCGGCCTGGGATGAGCAGTTCTTC
TRBV30	-	TRBJ2-7	-	CAWSRYQINYEQYF	TGTGCCTGGAGTCGTTATCAGATTAACTACGAGCAGTACTTC
TRBV12-3/TRBV12-4	many	TRBJ2-2	TRBD1	CASSFGPTGGNTGELFF	TGTGCCAGCAGTTTTGGGCCGACAGGGGGCAACACCGGGGAGCTGTTTTTT
TRBV14	few	TRBJ1-5	-	CASSQGGGQENSNQPQHF	TGTGCCAGCAGCCAAGGGGGGGGGCAGGAAAATAGCAATCAGCCCCAGCATTTT
TRBV4-1	-	TRBJ2-7	TRBD2	CASSPLIAGGLYEQYF	TGCGCCAGCAGCCCACTTATAGCGGGAGGTTTATACGAGCAGTACTTC
TRBV6-1	many	TRBJ2-2	-	CASSENPGAVGELFF	TGTGCCAGCAGTGAAAACCCAGGGGCGGTCGGGGAGCTGTTTTTT
TRBV18	-	TRBJ1-1	-	CASSELGTPMNTEAFF	TGTGCCAGCTCAGAGCTAGGGACTCCTATGAACACTGAAGCTTTCTTT
TRBV18	many	TRBJ2-7	-	CASSPLSFDEQYF	TGTGCCAGCTCACCCCTTTCTTTCGACGAGCAGTACTTC